This TCR beta chain is from a study of cytomegalovirus exposure and HLA in healthy donors. Study as a whole: Some 85 million unique TCRs from HLA-typed donors were held in an early data release.

PCR primers comprised 60 Vbeta and 13 Jbeta primers. Repertoires were generated with immunoSEQ multiplex PCR, while TCRdb's copy carries only in-frame clones and drops some. The profile shows roughly 190,000 clones, less than 80% of them singletons. Study conclusions and caveats: In an earlier analysis, in about 530 donors, most V segments appeared productive either ~87% or ~30% of the time. Apparent HLA restriction characterized most CMV-associated TCR beta chains in a later analysis. The study recorded some 160 TCR beta chains that were cytomegalovirus-associated.

In regard to this clone: Its antigen remains unidentified.

This sequence was found in a man aged 40-55 years in good health and CMV-seronegative. The sample taken for sequencing was PBMCs.

The CDR3 region has the DNA TGTGCCAGCAGTTTATTCCCACCGGGACAGGGGGCGGAAGGCTACACCTTC. Protein product: CASSLFPPGQGAEGYTF. The chain couples TRBV27 to TRBJ1-2, with 12 bases that match TRBD1. The CDR3 extends over 17 amino acids. Looked up from germline, CDR1 is MNHEY and CDR2 is SMNVEV (reference sequence). Trimming at V came to 1 base and at J to 8 bases, leaving 11 bases not matched to a gene.